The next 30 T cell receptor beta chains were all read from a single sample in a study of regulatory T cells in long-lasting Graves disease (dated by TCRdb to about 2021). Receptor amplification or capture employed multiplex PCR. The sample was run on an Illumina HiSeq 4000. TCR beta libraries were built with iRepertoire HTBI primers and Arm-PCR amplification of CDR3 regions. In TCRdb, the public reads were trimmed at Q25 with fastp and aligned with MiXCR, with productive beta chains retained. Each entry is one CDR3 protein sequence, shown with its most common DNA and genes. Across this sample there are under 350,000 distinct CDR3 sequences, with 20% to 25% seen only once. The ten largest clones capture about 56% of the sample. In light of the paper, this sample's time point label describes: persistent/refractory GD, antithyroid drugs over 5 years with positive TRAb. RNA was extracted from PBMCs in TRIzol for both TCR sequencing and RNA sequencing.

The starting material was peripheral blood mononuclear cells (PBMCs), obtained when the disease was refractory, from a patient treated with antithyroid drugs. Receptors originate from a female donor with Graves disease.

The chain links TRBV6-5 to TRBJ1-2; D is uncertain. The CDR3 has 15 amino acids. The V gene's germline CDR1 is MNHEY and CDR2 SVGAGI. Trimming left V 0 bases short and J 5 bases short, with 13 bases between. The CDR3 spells CASSYSGKLGYGYTF. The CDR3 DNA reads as TGTGCCAGCAGTTACTCCGGGAAGCTGGGATATGGCTACACCTTC.

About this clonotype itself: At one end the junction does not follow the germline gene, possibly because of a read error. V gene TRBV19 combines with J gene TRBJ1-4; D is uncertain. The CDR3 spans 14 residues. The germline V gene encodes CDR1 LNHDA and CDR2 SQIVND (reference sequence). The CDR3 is CASRDGSANEELFF. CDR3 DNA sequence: TGTGCCAGTAGGGACGGGTCGGCTAATGAAGAACTGTTTTTT.

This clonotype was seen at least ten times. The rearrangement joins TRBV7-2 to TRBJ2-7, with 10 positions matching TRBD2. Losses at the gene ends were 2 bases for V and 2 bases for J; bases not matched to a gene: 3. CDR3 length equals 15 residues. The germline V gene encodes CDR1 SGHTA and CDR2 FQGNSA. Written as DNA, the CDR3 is TGTGCCAGCAGCTTAATAGCGGGAGGAGCCTACGAGCAGTACTTC. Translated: CASSLIAGGAYEQYF.

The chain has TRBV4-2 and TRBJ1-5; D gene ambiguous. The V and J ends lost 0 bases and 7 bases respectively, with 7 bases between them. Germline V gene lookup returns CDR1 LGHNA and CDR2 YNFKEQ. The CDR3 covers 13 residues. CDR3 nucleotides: TGTGCCAGCAGCCAAGACAAACACCAGCCCCAGCATTTT. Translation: CASSQDKHQPQHF.

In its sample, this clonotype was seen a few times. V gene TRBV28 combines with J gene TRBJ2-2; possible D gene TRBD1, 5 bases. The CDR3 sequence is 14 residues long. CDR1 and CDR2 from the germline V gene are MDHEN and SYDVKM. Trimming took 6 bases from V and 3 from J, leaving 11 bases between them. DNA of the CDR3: TGTGCCAGCAGCCAGGACAAGCACACCGGGGAGCTGTTTTTT. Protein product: CASSQDKHTGELFF.

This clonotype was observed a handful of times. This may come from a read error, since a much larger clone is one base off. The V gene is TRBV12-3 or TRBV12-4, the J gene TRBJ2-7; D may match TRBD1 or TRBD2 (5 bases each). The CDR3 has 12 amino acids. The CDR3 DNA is TGTGCCAGCAGTTTTTCCCGGGGCGAGCAGTCCTTC. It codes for CASSFSRGEQSF.

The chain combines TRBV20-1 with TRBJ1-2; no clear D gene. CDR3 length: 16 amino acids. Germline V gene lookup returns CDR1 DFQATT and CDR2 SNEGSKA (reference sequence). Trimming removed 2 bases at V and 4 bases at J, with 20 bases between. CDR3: CSARTAGLVESYGYTF. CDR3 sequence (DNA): TGCAGTGCTAGAACGGCAGGCTTAGTCGAATCCTATGGCTACACCTTC.

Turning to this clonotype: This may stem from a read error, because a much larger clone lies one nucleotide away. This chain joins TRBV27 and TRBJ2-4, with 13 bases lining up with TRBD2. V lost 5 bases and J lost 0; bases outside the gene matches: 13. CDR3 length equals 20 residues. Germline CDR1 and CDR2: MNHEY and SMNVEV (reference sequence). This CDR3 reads CASSLGTSGIPDLAKNIQYF. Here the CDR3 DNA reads TGTGCCAGCAGTCTGGGGACTAGCGGGATACCAGATCTAGCCAAAAACATTCAGTACTTC.

The CDR3: CASSPQWNEETQYF. In nucleotides, the CDR3 is TGTGCCAGCTCTCCCCAATGGAATGAAGAGACCCAGTACTTC. V gene TRBV12-3 or TRBV12-4 combines with J gene TRBJ2-5, with unresolved D. The CDR3 spans 14 residues. Between the trimmed V and J ends, which lost 8 bases and 3 bases, there was a span of 16 bases.

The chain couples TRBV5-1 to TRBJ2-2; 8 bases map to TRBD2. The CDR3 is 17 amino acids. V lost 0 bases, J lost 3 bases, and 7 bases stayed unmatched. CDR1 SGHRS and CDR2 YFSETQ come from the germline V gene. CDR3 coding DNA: TGCGCCAGCAGCTTGGGCCCCGGACTAGCAGACACCGGGGAGCTGTTTTTT. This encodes CASSLGPGLADTGELFF.

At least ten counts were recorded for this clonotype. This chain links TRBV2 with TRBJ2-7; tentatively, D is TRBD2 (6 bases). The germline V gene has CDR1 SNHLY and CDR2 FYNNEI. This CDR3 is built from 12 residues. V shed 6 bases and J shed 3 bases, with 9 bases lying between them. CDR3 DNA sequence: TGTGCCAGCAGGGGTAGCGGCTACGAGCAGTACTTC. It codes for CASRGSGYEQYF.

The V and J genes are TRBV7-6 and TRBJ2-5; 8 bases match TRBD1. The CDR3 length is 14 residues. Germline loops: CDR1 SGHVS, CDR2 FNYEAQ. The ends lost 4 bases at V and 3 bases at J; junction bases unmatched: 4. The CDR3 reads CASSYNRGKETQYF. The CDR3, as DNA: TGTGCCAGCAGCTATAACAGGGGGAAAGAGACCCAGTACTTC.

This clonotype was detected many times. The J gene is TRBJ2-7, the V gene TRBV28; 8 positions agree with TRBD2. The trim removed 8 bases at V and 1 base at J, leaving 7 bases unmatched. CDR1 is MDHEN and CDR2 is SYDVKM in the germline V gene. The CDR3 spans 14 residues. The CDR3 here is CASRRGGGSYEQYF. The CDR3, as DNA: TGTGCCAGCCGCCGGGGGGGGGGTTCCTACGAGCAGTACTTC.

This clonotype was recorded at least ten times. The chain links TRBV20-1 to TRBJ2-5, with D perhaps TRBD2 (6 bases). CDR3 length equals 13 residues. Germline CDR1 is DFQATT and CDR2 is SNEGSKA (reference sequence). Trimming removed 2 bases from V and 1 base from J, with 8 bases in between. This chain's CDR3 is CSARTGLQETQYF. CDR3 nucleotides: TGCAGTGCTAGAACGGGACTCCAAGAGACCCAGTACTTC.

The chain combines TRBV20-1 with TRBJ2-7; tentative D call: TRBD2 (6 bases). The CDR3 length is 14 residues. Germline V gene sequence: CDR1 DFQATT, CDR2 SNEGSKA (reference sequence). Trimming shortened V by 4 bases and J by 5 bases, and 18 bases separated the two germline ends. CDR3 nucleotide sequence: TGCAGTGCTACCCTAACGGGAGACAGTCACGAGCAGTACTTC. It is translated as CSATLTGDSHEQYF.

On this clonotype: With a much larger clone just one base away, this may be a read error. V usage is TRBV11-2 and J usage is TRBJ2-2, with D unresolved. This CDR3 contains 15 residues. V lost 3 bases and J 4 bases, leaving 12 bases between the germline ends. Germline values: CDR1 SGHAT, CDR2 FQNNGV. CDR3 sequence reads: CASSFLFEATGELFF. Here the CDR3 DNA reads TGTGCCAGCAGCTTTCTCTTTGAGGCCACCGGGGAGCTGTTTTTT.

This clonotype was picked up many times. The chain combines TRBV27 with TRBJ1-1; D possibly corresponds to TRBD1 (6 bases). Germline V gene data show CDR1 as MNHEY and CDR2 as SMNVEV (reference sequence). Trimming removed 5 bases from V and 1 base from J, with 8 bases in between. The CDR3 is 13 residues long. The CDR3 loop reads CASSQGWNTEAFF. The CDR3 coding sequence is TGTGCCAGCAGTCAGGGGTGGAACACTGAAGCTTTCTTT.

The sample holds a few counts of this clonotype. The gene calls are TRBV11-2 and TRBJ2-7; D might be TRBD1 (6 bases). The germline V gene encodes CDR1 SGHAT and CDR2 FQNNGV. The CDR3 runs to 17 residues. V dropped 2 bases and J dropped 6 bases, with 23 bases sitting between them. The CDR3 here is CASSLRGSGPRGGEQYF. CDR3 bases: TGTGCCAGCAGCTTAAGGGGGAGCGGTCCCAGGGGTGGCGAGCAGTACTTC. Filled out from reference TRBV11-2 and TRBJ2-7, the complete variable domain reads EAGVAQSPRYKIIEKRQSVAFWCNPISGHATLYWYQQILGQGPKLLIQFQNNGVVDDSQLPKDRFSAERLKGVDSTLKIQPAKLEDSAVYLCASSLRGSGPRGGEQYFGPGTRLTVT.

CDR3 sequence: CASRLRDRNSPLHF. The CDR3 nucleotides are TGTGCCAGCAGACTCCGGGACAGAAATTCACCCCTCCACTTT. This chain connects TRBV12-3 or TRBV12-4 to TRBJ1-6, with 7 bases identical to TRBD1. This CDR3 region has 14 residues. V lost 6 bases and J lost 7; bases outside the gene matches: 6.

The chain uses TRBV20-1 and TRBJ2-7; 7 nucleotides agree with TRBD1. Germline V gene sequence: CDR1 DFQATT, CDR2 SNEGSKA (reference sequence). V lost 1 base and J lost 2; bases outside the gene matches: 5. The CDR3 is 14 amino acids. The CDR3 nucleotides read TGCAGTGCTAGAGTTTTGCAGGGGGCCTACGAGCAGTACTTC. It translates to CSARVLQGAYEQYF.

The CDR3 reads CSATGVKNTEAFF. DNA of the CDR3: TGCAGTGCAACAGGGGTTAAGAACACTGAAGCTTTCTTT. The chain links TRBV20-1 to TRBJ1-1; 7 bases line up with TRBD1. CDR3 length equals 13 residues. The germline V gene encodes CDR1 DFQATT and CDR2 SNEGSKA (reference sequence). V trimming: 6 bases; J trimming: 1 base; junction bases outside the gene matches: 5.

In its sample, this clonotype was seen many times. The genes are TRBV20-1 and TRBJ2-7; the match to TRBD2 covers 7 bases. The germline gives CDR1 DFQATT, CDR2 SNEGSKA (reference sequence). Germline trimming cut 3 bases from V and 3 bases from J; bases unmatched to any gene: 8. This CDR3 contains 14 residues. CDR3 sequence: CSARGGRAGYEQYF. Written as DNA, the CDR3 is TGCAGTGCTAGGGGTGGGAGGGCCGGCTACGAGCAGTACTTC.

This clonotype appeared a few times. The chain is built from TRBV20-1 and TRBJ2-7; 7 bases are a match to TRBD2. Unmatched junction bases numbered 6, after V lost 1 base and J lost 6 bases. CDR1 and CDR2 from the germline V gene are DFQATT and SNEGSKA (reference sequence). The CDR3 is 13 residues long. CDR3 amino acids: CSARVYRGSEQYF. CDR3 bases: TGCAGTGCTAGAGTTTACCGCGGGAGCGAGCAGTACTTC.

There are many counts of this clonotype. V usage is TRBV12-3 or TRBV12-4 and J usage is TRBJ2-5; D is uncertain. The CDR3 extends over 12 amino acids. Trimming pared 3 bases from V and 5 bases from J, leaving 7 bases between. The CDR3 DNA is TGTGCCAGCAGTTTGATGGGGGAGACCCAGTACTTC. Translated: CASSLMGETQYF.

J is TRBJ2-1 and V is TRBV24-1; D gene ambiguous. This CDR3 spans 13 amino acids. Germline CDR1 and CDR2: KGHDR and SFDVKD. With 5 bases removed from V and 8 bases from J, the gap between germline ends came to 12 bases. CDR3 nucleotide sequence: TGTGCCACCAGTGTCGGTAGCAGGTATGAGCAGTTCTTC. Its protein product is CATSVGSRYEQFF.

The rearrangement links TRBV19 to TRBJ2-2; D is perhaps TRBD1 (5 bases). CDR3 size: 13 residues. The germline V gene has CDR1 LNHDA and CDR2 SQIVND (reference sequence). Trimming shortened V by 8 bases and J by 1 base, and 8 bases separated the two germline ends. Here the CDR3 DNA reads TGTGCCAGTGACAGAAAGAACACCGGGGAGCTGTTTTTT. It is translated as CASDRKNTGELFF. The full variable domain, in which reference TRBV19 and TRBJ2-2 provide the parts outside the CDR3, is DGGITQSPKYLFRKEGQNVTLSCEQNLNHDAMYWYRQDPGQGLRLIYYSQIVNDFQKGDIAEGYSVSREKKESFPLTVTSAQKNPTAFYLCASDRKNTGELFFGEGSRLTVL.

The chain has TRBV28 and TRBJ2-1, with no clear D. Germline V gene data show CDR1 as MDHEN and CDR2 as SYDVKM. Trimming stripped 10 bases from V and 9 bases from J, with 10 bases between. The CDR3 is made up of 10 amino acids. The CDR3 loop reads CATVYGEQFF. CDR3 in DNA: TGTGCCACCGTATATGGTGAGCAGTTCTTC.

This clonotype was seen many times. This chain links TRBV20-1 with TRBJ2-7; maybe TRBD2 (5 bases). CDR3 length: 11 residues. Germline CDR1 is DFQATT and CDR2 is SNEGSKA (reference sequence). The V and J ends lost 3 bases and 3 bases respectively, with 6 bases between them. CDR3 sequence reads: CSASGIYEQYF. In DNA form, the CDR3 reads TGCAGTGCTAGCGGGATCTACGAGCAGTACTTC.

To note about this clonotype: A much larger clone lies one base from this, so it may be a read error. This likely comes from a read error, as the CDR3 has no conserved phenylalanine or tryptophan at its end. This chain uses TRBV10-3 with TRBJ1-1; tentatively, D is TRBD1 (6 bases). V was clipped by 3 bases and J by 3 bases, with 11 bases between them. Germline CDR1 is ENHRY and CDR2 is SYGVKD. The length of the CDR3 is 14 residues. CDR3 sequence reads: CAISEGGEDTEAFS. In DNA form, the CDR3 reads TGTGCCATCAGTGAAGGGGGTGAGGACACTGAAGCTTTCTCT.

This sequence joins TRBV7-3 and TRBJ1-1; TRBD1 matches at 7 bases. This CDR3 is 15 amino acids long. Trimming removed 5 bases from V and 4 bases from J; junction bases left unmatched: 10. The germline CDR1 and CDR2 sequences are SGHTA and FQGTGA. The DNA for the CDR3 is TGTGCCAGCAGCCCCCACGGCCAGGGGGTCACTGAAGCTTTCTTT. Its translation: CASSPHGQGVTEAFF.